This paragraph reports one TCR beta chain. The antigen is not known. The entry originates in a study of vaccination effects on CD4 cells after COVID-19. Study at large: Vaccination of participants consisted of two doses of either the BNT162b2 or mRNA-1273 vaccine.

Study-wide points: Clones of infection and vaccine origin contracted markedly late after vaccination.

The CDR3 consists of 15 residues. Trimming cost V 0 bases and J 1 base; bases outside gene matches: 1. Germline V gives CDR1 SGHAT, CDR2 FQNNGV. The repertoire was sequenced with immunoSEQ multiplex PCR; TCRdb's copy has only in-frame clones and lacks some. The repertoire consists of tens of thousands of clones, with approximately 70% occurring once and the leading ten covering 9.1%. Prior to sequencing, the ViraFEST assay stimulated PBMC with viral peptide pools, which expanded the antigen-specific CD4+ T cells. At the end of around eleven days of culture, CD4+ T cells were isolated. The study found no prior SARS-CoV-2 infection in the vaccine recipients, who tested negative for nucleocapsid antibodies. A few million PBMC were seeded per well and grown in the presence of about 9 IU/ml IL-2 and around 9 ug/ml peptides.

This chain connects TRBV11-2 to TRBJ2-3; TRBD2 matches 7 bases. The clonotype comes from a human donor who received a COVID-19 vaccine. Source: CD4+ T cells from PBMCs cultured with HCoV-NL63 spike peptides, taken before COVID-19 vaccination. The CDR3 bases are TGTGCCAGCAGCTTAGATGCGGGGGGCACAGATACGCAGTATTTT. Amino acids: CASSLDAGGTDTQYF.